One TCR beta chain is described in this entry. Its matching antigen is unknown. MiXCR, applied by TCRdb to the RT-PCR reads, yields one record per CDR3 protein. This sample has about 700,000 distinct CDR3 sequences, with about 14% found just once. The germline V gene encodes CDR1 GTSNPN and CDR2 SVGIG (reference sequence). V lost 1 base, J lost 2 bases, and 4 bases stayed unmatched. This CDR3 spans 15 amino acids. The data were obtained in a study of response to subunit inactivated influenza vaccine. Overall study results and limits: Each seasonal influenza vaccination recruits few new T cells, the authors suggested.

This rearrangement joins TRBV30 to TRBJ2-3, with 9 bases identical to TRBD2. The receptor was derived from a man aged 45 to 65 who received an inactivated influenza vaccine. The sequencing used PBMCs from blood, collected approximately 15 days before vaccination. This chain's CDR3 is CAWSGLAGNTDTQYF. Here the CDR3 DNA reads TGTGCCTGGAGTGGGCTAGCGGGGAACACAGATACGCAGTATTTT.